This T cell receptor beta chain was documented in a study of shared clonotypes between healthy human individuals. Study in general: Aged between 18 and 49, the donors were two women and three men.

This CDR3 is 14 amino acids long. CDR1 is SQVTM and CDR2 is ANQGSEA in the germline V gene. V shed 4 bases and J shed 2 bases, with 13 bases lying between them. Study-level results: Among the subsets, naive ones generally showed larger estimated richness than memory ones.

CD4+ cells underwent separation, giving CD45RA+ naive and CD45RA-negative memory subsets. Details on this clone: Its cognate antigen is unknown.

The table came from immunoSEQ multiplex PCR; TCRdb's copy has only in-frame clones and leaves some out. The sample carries about 710,000 clones, 55% to 75% recorded once. The source material was memory CD4+ T cells sorted from blood. Sample subset: CD45RA-negative fraction. The rearrangement joins TRBV29-1 to TRBJ2-3, with D unresolved. The sequence was collected from a woman aged 25 to 45 in good health. The CDR3 sequence: CSVGKVLITDTQYF. In DNA, the CDR3 is TGCAGCGTTGGTAAGGTCCTCATCACAGATACGCAGTATTTT.